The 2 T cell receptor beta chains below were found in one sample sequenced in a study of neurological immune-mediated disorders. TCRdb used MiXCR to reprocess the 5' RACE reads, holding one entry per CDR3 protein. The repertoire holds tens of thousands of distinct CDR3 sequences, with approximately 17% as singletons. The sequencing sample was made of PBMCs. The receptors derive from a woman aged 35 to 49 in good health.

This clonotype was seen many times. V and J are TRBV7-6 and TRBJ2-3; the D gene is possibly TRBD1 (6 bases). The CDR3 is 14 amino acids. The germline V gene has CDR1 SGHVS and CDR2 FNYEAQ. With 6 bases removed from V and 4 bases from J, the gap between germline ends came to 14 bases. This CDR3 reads CASRSGASSDTQYF. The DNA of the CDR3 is TGTGCCAGCAGATCAGGGGCTAGCTCAGATACGCAGTATTTT.

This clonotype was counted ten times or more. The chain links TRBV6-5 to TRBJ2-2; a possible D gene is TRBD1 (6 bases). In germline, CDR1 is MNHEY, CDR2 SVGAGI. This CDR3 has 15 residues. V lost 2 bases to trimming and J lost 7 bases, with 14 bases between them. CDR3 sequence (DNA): TGTGCCAGCAGTTACACGAGACAGGCAGACGGGGAGCTGTTTTTT. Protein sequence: CASSYTRQADGELFF.